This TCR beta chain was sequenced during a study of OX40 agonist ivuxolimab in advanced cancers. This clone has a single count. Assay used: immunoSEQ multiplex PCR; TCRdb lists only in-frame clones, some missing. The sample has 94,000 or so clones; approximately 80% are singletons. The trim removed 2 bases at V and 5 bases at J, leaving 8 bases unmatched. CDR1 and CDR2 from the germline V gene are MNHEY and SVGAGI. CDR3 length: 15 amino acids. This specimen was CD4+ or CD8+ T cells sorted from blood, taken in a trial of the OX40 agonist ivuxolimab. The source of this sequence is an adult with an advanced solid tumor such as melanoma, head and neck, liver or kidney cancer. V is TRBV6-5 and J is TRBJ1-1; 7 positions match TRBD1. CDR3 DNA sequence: TGTGCCAGCAGTTACGCGGCTGACAGGGCGACTGAAGCTTTCTTT. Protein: CASSYAADRATEAFF.